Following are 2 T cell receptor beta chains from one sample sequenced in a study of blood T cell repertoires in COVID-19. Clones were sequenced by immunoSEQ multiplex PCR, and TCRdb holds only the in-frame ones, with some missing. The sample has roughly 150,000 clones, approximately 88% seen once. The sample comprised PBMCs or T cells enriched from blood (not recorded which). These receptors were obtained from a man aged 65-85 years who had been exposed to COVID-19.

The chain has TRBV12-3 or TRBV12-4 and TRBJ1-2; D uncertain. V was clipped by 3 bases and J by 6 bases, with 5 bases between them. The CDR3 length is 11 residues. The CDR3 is CASSFAHGYTF. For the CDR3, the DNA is TGTGCCAGCAGTTTTGCGCATGGCTACACCTTC.

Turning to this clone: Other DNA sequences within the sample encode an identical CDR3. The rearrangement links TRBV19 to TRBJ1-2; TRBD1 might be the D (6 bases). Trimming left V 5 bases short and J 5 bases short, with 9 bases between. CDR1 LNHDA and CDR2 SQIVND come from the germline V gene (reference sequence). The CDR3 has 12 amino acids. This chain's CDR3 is CASSVQGYGYTF. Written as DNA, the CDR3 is TGTGCCAGTAGTGTTCAGGGGTATGGCTACACCTTC. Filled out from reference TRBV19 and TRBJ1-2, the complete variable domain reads DGGITQSPKYLFRKEGQNVTLSCEQNLNHDAMYWYRQDPGQGLRLIYYSQIVNDFQKGDIAEGYSVSREKKESFPLTVTSAQKNPTAFYLCASSVQGYGYTFGSGTRLTVV.